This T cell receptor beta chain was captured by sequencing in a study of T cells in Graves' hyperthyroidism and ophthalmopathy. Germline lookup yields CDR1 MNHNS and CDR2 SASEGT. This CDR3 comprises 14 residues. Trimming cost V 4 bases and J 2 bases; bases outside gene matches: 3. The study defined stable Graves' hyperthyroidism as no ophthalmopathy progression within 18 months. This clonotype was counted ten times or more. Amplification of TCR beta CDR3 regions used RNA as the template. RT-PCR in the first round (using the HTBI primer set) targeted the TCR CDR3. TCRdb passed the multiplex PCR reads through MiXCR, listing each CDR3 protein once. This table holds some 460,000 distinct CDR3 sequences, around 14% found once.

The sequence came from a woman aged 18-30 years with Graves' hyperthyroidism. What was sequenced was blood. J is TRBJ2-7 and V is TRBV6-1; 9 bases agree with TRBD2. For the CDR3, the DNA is TGTGCCAGCAGTGTTAGGACTAGCGCCTACGAGCAGTACTTC. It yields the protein CASSVRTSAYEQYF.